The entry below gives a single T cell receptor (beta chain) sequence along with its context. Assay: immunoSEQ multiplex PCR; the TCRdb copy retains only in-frame clones and omits some. Altogether about 200,000 clones are present, 85% to 90% being singletons, with the ten largest covering almost 4%. V was trimmed by 0 bases and J by 4 bases, leaving 8 bases between them. Germline CDR1 SGDLS, CDR2 YYNGEE. There are 14 residues in the CDR3. These data come from a study of blood T cell repertoires in COVID-19. Study at large: T cells, B-cell-depleted T cells, or PBMCs supplied cDNA or gDNA.

Those enrolled, adults aged roughly 18 to 90 years, came from roughly 22 US areas. This receptor was identified in a woman aged 30 to 39 with acute COVID-19. This chain connects TRBV9 to TRBJ1-5; D ambiguous. What was sequenced was PBMCs or T cells enriched from blood (not recorded which). The CDR3 DNA reads TGTGCCAGCAGCGTAGGGCCAGTAAATCAGCCCCAGCATTTT. It yields the protein CASSVGPVNQPQHF. The full variable domain, completed using reference TRBV9 and TRBJ1-5, is DSGVTQTPKHLITATGQRVTLRCSPRSGDLSVYWYQQSLDQGLQFLIQYYNGEERAKGNILERFSAQQFPDLHSELNLSSLELGDSALYFCASSVGPVNQPQHFGDGTRLSIL.